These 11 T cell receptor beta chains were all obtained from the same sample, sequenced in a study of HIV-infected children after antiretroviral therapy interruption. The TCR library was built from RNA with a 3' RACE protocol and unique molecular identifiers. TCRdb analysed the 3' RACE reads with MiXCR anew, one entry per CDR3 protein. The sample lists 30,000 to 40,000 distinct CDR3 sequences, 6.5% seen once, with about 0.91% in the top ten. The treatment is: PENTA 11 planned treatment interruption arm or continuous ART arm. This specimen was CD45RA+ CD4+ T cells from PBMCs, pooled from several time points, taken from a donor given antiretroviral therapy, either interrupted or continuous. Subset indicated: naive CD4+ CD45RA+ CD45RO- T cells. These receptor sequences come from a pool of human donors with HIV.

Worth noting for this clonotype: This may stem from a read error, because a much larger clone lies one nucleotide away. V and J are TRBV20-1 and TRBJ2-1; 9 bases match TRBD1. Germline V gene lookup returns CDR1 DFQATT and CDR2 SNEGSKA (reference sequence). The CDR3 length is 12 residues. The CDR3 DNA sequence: TGCAGTGCTTACAGGGGGCAGAATGAGAAGTTCTTC. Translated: CSAYRGQNEKFF.

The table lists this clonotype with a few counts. The CDR3 here is CASSEYRTEAFF. The CDR3 DNA reads as TGTGCCAGCAGTGAATATCGGACTGAAGCTTTCTTT. The chain has TRBV6-1 and TRBJ1-1; D gene unclear. The CDR3 covers 12 residues. Germline CDR1 and CDR2: MNHNS and SASEGT. Trimming cost V 2 bases and J 5 bases, with 6 bases left between them.

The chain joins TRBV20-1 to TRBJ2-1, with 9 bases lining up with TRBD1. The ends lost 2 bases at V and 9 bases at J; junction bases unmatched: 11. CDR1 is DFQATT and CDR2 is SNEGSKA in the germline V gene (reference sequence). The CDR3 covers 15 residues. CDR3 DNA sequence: TGCAGTGCTAGAAGCGCCGGGACAGGGTCTCTTGAGCAGTTCTTC. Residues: CSARSAGTGSLEQFF.

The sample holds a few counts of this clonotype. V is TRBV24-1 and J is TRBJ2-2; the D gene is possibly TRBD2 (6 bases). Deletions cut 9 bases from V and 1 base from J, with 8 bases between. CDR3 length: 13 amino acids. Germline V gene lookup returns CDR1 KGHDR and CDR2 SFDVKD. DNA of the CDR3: TGTGCCACCCGGGAGAAGAACACCGGGGAGCTGTTTTTT. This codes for CATREKNTGELFF.

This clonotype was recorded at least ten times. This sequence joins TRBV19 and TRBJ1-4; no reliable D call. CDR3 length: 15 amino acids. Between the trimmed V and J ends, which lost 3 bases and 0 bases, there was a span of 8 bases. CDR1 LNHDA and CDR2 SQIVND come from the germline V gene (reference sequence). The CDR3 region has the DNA TGTGCCAGTAGTATCGACGGTGCAACTAATGAAAAACTGTTTTTT. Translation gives CASSIDGATNEKLFF.

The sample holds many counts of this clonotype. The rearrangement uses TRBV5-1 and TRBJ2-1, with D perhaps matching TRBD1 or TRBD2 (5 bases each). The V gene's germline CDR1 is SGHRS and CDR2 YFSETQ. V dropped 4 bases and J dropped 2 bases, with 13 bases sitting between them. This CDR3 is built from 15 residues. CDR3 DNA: TGCGCCAGCAGCCCTACCCGGGGACCCTACAATGAGCAGTTCTTC. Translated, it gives CASSPTRGPYNEQFF.

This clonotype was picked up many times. The CDR3 region is CSVGSYEQYF. CDR3 DNA: TGCAGCGTTGGTAGCTACGAGCAGTACTTC. V is TRBV29-1 and J is TRBJ2-7; no firm D call. The CDR3 loop spans 10 amino acids. Germline values: CDR1 SQVTM, CDR2 ANQGSEA. V was clipped by 4 bases and J by 3 bases, with 4 bases between them.

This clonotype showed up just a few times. For the CDR3, the DNA is TGTGCCAGCAGTCCCCGGATGTTTAGCTTCCAAGAGACCCAGTACTTC. This encodes CASSPRMFSFQETQYF. The chain is built from TRBV28 and TRBJ2-5; D gene uncertain. Germline V gene lookup returns CDR1 MDHEN and CDR2 SYDVKM. This CDR3 is 16 amino acids long. Trimming shortened V by 5 bases and J by 1 base, and 17 bases separated the two germline ends.

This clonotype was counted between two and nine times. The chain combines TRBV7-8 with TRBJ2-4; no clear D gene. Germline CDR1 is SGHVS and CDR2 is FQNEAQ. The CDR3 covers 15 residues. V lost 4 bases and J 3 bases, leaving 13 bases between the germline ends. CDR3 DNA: TGTGCCAGCAGCTGGACGGTTGGGATCAAAAACATTCAGTACTTC. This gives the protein CASSWTVGIKNIQYF.

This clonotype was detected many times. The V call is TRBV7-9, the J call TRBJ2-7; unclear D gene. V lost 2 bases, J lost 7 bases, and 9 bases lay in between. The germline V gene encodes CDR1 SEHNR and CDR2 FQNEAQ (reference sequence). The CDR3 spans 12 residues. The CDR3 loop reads CASSLLVGEQYF. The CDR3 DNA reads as TGTGCCAGCAGCTTACTGGTTGGGGAGCAGTACTTC.

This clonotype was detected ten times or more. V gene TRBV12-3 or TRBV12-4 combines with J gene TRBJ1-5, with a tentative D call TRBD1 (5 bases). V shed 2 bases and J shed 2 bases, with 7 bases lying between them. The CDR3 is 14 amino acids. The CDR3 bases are TGTGCCAGCAGTTTAAGAGGGGGCAATCAGCCCCAGCATTTT. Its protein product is CASSLRGGNQPQHF.